Shown below are 18 T cell receptor beta chains from a single sample sequenced in a study of blood T cell repertoires in COVID-19. Assay used: immunoSEQ multiplex PCR; TCRdb lists only in-frame clones, some missing. Of hundreds of thousands of clones in the sample, 80% to 90% were seen once. Source material: PBMCs or T cells enriched from blood (not recorded which). The receptors were sampled from a man aged 25-40 years who had recovered from COVID-19.

The rearrangement joins TRBV11-2 to TRBJ1-1, with TRBD1 as a possible D gene (6 bases). This CDR3 region has 14 residues. V was shortened by 2 bases and J by 4 bases, with 11 bases between the two germline ends. The V gene's germline CDR1 is SGHAT and CDR2 FQNNGV. The CDR3 loop reads CASSLSIRGTEAFF. CDR3 in DNA: TGTGCCAGCAGCTTATCAATCAGGGGCACTGAAGCTTTCTTT.

This chain connects TRBV18 to TRBJ2-2; D is undetermined. The CDR3 runs to 17 residues. Per germline, CDR1 KGHSH and CDR2 LQKENI. Deletions cut 0 bases from V and 5 bases from J, with 16 bases between. This chain's CDR3 is CASSPPNYKHGTGELFF. The CDR3 nucleotides are TGTGCCAGCTCACCACCGAATTATAAACATGGTACCGGGGAGCTGTTTTTT.

The V gene is TRBV28, the J gene TRBJ2-2; D is unresolved. With 4 bases removed from V and 5 bases from J, the gap between germline ends came to 5 bases. The germline CDR1 and CDR2 sequences are MDHEN and SYDVKM. The CDR3 runs 12 residues. DNA for the CDR3: TGTGCCAGCAGTTCCCCGACCGGGGAGCTGTTTTTT. Its translation is CASSSPTGELFF.

The chain employs TRBV9 and TRBJ1-4; 7 bases agree with TRBD1. The CDR3 spans 15 residues. J lost 4 bases, V lost 2 bases, and 5 bases had no gene match. CDR1 SGDLS and CDR2 YYNGEE come from the germline V gene. The CDR3 spells CASSVTGTDNEKLFF. The CDR3 DNA reads TGTGCCAGCAGCGTTACCGGGACAGATAATGAAAAACTGTTTTTT.

V is TRBV14 and J is TRBJ2-5; 7 bases match TRBD1. V was clipped by 4 bases and J by 5 bases; unmatched bases: 10. The germline gives CDR1 SGHDN, CDR2 FVKESK. CDR3 length: 15 residues. CDR3 nucleotide sequence: TGTGCCAGCAGCCCCGGACAGGCTTTAGGGGAGACCCAGTACTTC. The encoded protein is CASSPGQALGETQYF. The variable domain in full, with the rest retrieved from reference TRBV14 and TRBJ2-5, is EAGVTQFPSHSVIEKGQTVTLRCDPISGHDNLYWYRRVMGKEIKFLLHFVKESKQDESGMPNNRFLAERTGGTYSTLKVQPAELEDSGVYFCASSPGQALGETQYFGPGTRLLVL.

The genes are TRBV6-5 and TRBJ2-2; no clear D gene. The ends were cut back, 10 bases at V and 0 bases at J, with 12 bases in the middle. Germline V gives CDR1 MNHEY, CDR2 SVGAGI. The CDR3 is made up of 14 amino acids. The DNA for the CDR3 is TGTGCCATTTCACTAACCTCGAACACCGGGGAGCTGTTTTTT. Its protein is CAISLTSNTGELFF.

V gene TRBV3-1 (or the pseudogene TRBV3-2) combines with J gene TRBJ2-3; 10 bases are a match to TRBD2. The CDR3 has 14 amino acids. Trimming cost V 7 bases and J 2 bases; bases outside gene matches: 3. Looked up from germline, CDR1 is LGHDT and CDR2 is YNNKEL (reference sequence). The CDR3 DNA sequence: TGTGCCAGCACCACTAGCGGGATCACAGATACGCAGTATTTT. Amino acids: CASTTSGITDTQYF.

This chain uses TRBV5-4 with TRBJ2-5, with 8 nucleotides matching TRBD2. The V segment lost 0 bases and the J segment 4 bases; nucleotides outside the gene matches: 5. CDR3 length equals 15 residues. Germline CDR1 reads SGHNT; CDR2 reads YYREEE (reference sequence). The CDR3 coding sequence is TGTGCCAGCAGCTTGGGAGCGGGAGTAAGAGAGACCCAGTACTTC. Its protein product is CASSLGAGVRETQYF.

J is TRBJ2-7 and V is TRBV18; 11 bases are shared with TRBD1. CDR1 KGHSH and CDR2 LQKENI come from the germline V gene. V lost 0 bases, J lost 3 bases, and 1 base stayed unmatched. This CDR3 comprises 15 residues. The CDR3, as DNA: TGTGCCAGCTCACCACCCGGGACAGGGGGCTACGAGCAGTACTTC. Amino acid sequence: CASSPPGTGGYEQYF.

The rearrangement links TRBV24-1 to TRBJ2-5, with a tentative D call TRBD2 (5 bases). The V end was cut by 5 bases, the J end by 6 bases, with 18 bases between. Germline CDR1 reads KGHDR; CDR2 reads SFDVKD. The CDR3 consists of 15 residues. The CDR3 reads CATSALGEGAKTQYF. The CDR3 nucleotides are TGTGCCACCAGTGCCCTGGGTGAGGGAGCAAAGACCCAGTACTTC.

This chain uses TRBV24-1 with TRBJ2-3, with 7 bases identical to TRBD1. The V segment lost 0 bases and the J segment 1 base; nucleotides outside the gene matches: 3. The CDR3 consists of 16 residues. The germline V gene has CDR1 KGHDR and CDR2 SFDVKD. DNA of the CDR3: TGTGCCACCAGTGATTTGGGCCAGGGGGGCACAGATACGCAGTATTTT. This gives the protein CATSDLGQGGTDTQYF.

The V gene is TRBV15, the J gene TRBJ1-4; D is ambiguous. CDR1 is LNHNV and CDR2 is YYDKDF in the germline V gene (reference sequence). The V end lost 4 bases, the J end lost 1 base, and 10 bases lay between the germline ends. CDR3 length: 15 amino acids. CDR3 region: CATSMGHGTNEKLFF. CDR3 in DNA: TGTGCCACCAGCATGGGCCACGGAACTAATGAAAAACTGTTTTTT.

The J gene is TRBJ2-1, the V gene TRBV7-9; 7 positions agree with TRBD2. The CDR3 runs 15 residues. Trimming at V came to 6 bases and at J to 2 bases, leaving 7 bases not matched to a gene. Germline-derived CDR1 and CDR2 are SEHNR and FQNEAQ (reference sequence). The CDR3 region is CASRIGRATYNEQFF. CDR3 nucleotide sequence: TGTGCCAGCAGGATAGGGAGGGCTACCTACAATGAGCAGTTCTTC.

CDR3 sequence: CASSLEGTSARGEQFF. The CDR3 DNA reads TGTGCCAGCAGCTTAGAAGGGACTAGCGCCCGGGGTGAGCAGTTCTTC. The chain recombines TRBV7-9 with TRBJ2-1; 10 nucleotides match TRBD2. Losses at the gene ends were 1 base for V and 9 bases for J; bases not matched to a gene: 9. Germline assignment: CDR1 SEHNR and CDR2 FQNEAQ (reference sequence). The CDR3 sequence is 16 residues long.

The chain couples TRBV4-1 to TRBJ2-1; no firm D call. Germline V gene lookup returns CDR1 MGHRA and CDR2 YSYEKL. The CDR3 has 16 amino acids. Trimming shortened V by 0 bases and J by 0 bases, and 9 bases separated the two germline ends. The CDR3 here is CASSQEWRNSYNEQFF. CDR3 sequence (DNA): TGCGCCAGCAGCCAAGAATGGCGGAACTCCTACAATGAGCAGTTCTTC.

V usage is TRBV24-1 and J usage is TRBJ1-2; D uncertain. The V end lost 7 bases, the J end lost 9 bases, and 11 bases lay between the germline ends. The CDR3 has 11 amino acids. Germline V gives CDR1 KGHDR, CDR2 SFDVKD. CDR3 region: CATRGEGRYTF. The CDR3 DNA sequence: TGTGCCACCAGGGGCGAGGGCCGCTACACCTTC.

The rearrangement uses TRBV12-5 and TRBJ2-1; D not resolved. The V gene lost 7 bases and the J gene lost 4 bases, with 17 bases spanning the gap. Germline V gives CDR1 LGHNT, CDR2 FRNRAP. This CDR3 comprises 15 residues. CDR3 coding DNA: TGTGCTAGTGCCCCCTCCTGGGCAGGATACAATGAGCAGTTCTTC. Amino acid sequence: CASAPSWAGYNEQFF.

This chain joins TRBV12-5 and TRBJ1-2, with TRBD1 matching 8 bases. The J segment lost 4 bases and the V segment lost 2 bases, leaving 6 bases of the junction unmatched. Germline CDR1 and CDR2: LGHNT and FRNRAP. There are 15 residues in the CDR3. The CDR3 DNA sequence: TGTGCTAGTGGTTTGTACCAGGGGGCCGGCTATGGCTACACCTTC. Its protein product is CASGLYQGAGYGYTF.